Sequencing of this T cell receptor beta chain was carried out in a study of cytomegalovirus exposure and HLA in healthy donors (dated by TCRdb to the late 2010s). For context, the study as a whole: An earlier analysis of approximately 590 of the donors reported more than 250 Gb of sequence data and around 120 million unique TCR beta sequences from about 179 million T cells. Roughly 300 gigabases of sequencing data and around 80 million unique TCR sequences made up an early release that covered fewer than 650 HLA-typed donors. The genetic ancestry cluster associated with self-reported Caucasian donors included 81% of the approximately 430 genotyped donors. The study aimed to test whether signatures of past pathogen exposure could be identified by cataloging public T cell receptors. Using immunosequencing, the study profiled T cell repertoires from some 670 subjects and related those repertoires to cytomegalovirus serostatus. Besides the first cohort of some 670 subjects, a separate validation cohort made up of roughly 130 different subjects was used. To predict cytomegalovirus infection status, the study brought together high-throughput TCR immunosequencing, statistical association of individual TCRs with disease status, and machine learning. To study patterns of TCR occurrence, a later analysis re-analyzed previously published TCR beta repertoires from around 670 donors and added high-resolution HLA genotyping. Rather than drawing on any new phenotypic data, the later analysis identified candidate immune exposures from TCR beta sequences and the way those sequences occurred across donors. In an earlier analysis of 500 to 650 of the donors, high-throughput TCR beta sequencing was used to judge whether each TCR beta V gene segment behaved as functional or pseudogenic. Alongside the repertoire data, information on donor age, sex, ethnicity and CMV serostatus was compiled. Genome-wide SNP genotypes for about 60% of the 666 donors were used in a later genetic analysis, which treated that subset as a discovery cohort. All discovery cohort repertoires had been generated using a single sequencing platform. HLA typing included class I and class II loci at four-digit resolution. The number of donors typed differed by locus, with roughly 620-630 for A, B, C, DRB1 and DQB1, 522 for DQA1, approximately 570 for DPA1, and 472 for DPB1. Roughly 5 DR-DQ haplotypes were handled as single units for association and clustering because linkage in the cohort was strong. Among about 370 genotyped donors of the cohort, an average of approximately 240,000 unique TCR beta nucleotide sequences was sequenced per donor, of which 15% to 20% were non-productive. The paper's findings and limits, for the study overall: An earlier analysis of some 590 of the donors showed that most TCR beta V segments appeared in productive rearrangements either about 87% or about 30% of the time, which broadly matched IMGT annotations. Because the 87-base-pair reads could not distinguish some IMGT-functional V segments, including TRBV6-2 and TRBV6-3, those segments were excluded. For the cohort, immune exposure information was limited to CMV serostatus. A total of fewer than 200 TCR beta chains were listed by the study as associated with cytomegalovirus. In a later genetic analysis, fewer N-insertions in productive TCRs were reported among donors in an Asian-associated ancestry cluster than the approximately 710-donor mean. Correlated functional status among segregating V segments might be attributable to linkage disequilibrium, but an unknown experimental factor could not be ruled out. Compared with equally common non-associated chains, HLA-associated TCR beta chains in a later analysis were more clonally expanded and had lower generation probabilities. In a later analysis, most CMV-associated TCR beta chains were found to appear HLA-restricted, with HLA associations seemingly driven largely by CMV exposure. A group of highly shared sequence variants was considered likely to be a technical artifact of the sequencing pipeline. Only TCR beta chains were sequenced in this cohort, and the absence of alpha or paired-chain data limited detectable features. A further reported finding was that TCR beta sequences accurately predicted the HLA-A and HLA-B alleles for most subjects in the first cohort. Presence/absence analyses assumed roughly uniform sequencing depth across donors, an assumption that may not hold. V-gene and J-gene trimming of TCR beta chains was associated with a missense DCLRE1C variant in a later genetic analysis, and the association was replicated in an independent cohort. In vitro tests confirmed that a few of the cytomegalovirus-associated TCR beta chains recognize cytomegalovirus antigens. A later analysis reported that several top co-occurrence clusters appeared linked to parvovirus B19, influenza, CMV and Epstein-Barr virus. According to the authors, the approach could potentially be generalized to other disease states and immunological phenotypes. In a later analysis, 15,000 to 20,000 TCR beta sequences were associated with specific HLA alleles at a false discovery rate of 0.05. Strong co-occurrence of HLA alleles, especially DR and DQ, made assigning TCR associations to individual alleles difficult. While some public TCRs were present in many individuals, most TCR sequences turned up only very rarely across donors. HLA typing was unavailable for some donors at each locus, so association tests used only the typed subset. A later analysis found that TCR association rates varied across HLA loci, with DRB1 alleles showing the most associated TCRs and HLA-C alleles the fewest. Cytomegalovirus status was reported to be diagnosed by the classifier with high specificity and sensitivity in both the original and validation cohorts. Because counts were too low, seventeen rarely observed V segments, including chromosome 9 orphons, were left out of the earlier analysis of 587 of the donors.

The cohort comprised fewer than 700 healthy bone marrow donors. At the time of sampling, every cohort member was nominally healthy, though immune exposures that went unrecorded were likely present. The donor was CMV seronegative and belonged to the group of under 400 seronegative cohort members. Each donor provided a peripheral blood sample, and peripheral blood mononuclear cells were used for TCR beta sequencing. The Qiagen DNeasy Blood Extraction Kit was used to extract genomic DNA from the blood cell samples. Turning to this clone: Its antigen remains undetermined. Base qualities were left out, and no much larger clone turns up one base away.

The germline V gene gives CDR1 as MNHNS and CDR2 as SASEGT. V is shortened by 4 bases, J by 0 bases, and the region joining them spans 6 bases. From the cysteine through the phenylalanine, the CDR3 covers 13 amino acids. Solely the CDR3 DNA is kept, with 39 bases framed from the first base. Libraries were prepared through the immunoSEQ multiplex PCR assay. A mixture of 60 forward primers for TCR Vbeta segments and 13 reverse primers for TCR Jbeta segments was used in the multiplex PCR. The CDR3 region of rearranged TCR beta genes was amplified from genomic DNA with a multiplex PCR assay. Amplified TCR beta libraries were sequenced as 87-base-pair reads on the Illumina HiSeq System. For the original study's pipeline: A later analysis tallied roughly 76 million unique TCR beta chains across the 700 or so repertoires, and around 10 million of those chains were shared by two or more donors. Raw reads were error-corrected and collapsed into unique sequences with a nearest-neighbor algorithm that merged closely related sequences to remove PCR and sequencing errors. V, D and J gene segments were assigned by aligning CDR3 sequences to IMGT reference sequences. For a sequence to be retained, at least a six-nucleotide match to both a V gene segment and a J gene segment was required. Rearrangements were classified as productive when the CDR3 lacked stop codons and remained in frame with V and J, and all other rearrangements were classified as non-productive. CDR3 was defined according to IMGT convention as the region running from the second conserved V-encoded cysteine to the conserved J-encoded phenylalanine. Sequences without an unambiguous match to a single V gene segment were excluded from the earlier analysis of approximately 560 of the donors. An earlier analysis of 587 of the donors classified V segments as functional when productive rearrangements were above 56.7% and as segregating when the standard deviation between donors was above 5%. A statistical classification framework was built for diagnosing cytomegalovirus status from the catalog of TCR beta chain sequences. V and J gene assignment, in a later analysis, came from comparing TCR nucleotide sequences with IMGT/GENE-DB human TR gene sequences. The TCRdist pipeline was used in a later analysis to assign CDR3 sequences and most-parsimonious VDJ recombination scenarios. A later analysis defined each TCR beta chain by its CDR3 amino acid sequence plus V-gene family, and excluded reads lacking a unique V-gene family. To address suspected cross-contamination and a sequencing artifact, a later analysis removed roughly 580 highly shared, low-generation-probability nucleotide sequences. A later analysis calculated a clonal expansion index for each public chain from normalized within-repertoire ranks of inferred template counts. In a later analysis, generation probabilities were computed with a VDJ recombination model fitted to out-of-frame rearrangements, and the resulting probabilities were checked against IGoR. In a later analysis, hypergeometric tests were used to score TCR-TCR, TCR-HLA and TCR-CMV co-occurrence, with a repertoire-size bias correction applied to TCR pairs. In a later analysis, false discovery rates were estimated by permuting HLA or CMV assignments 20 times. In a later analysis, co-occurring TCRs were grouped using DBSCAN, and TCRdist sequence similarity was added for clustering within HLA-allele-positive subsets. Repertoires with fewer than 30,000 or more than 120,000 public chains, plus five repertoires with anomalous nucleotide sharing, were excluded from co-occurrence clustering. In its TCRdb copy, this immuneACCESS table keeps in-frame sequences only and misses some clones. Where compared with another copy, unresolved V genes explain less than half of these, and the others have no known cause. V and J calls plus clone size are reproduced from that table; the DNA served to infer D and trimming. The sample yields 210,000 or so clones; 60% to 80% were counted once. The top ten clones comprise roughly 2% of the sample.

The receptor was derived from a man aged 18 to 35 in good health and CMV-seronegative. Sequenced material: PBMCs. The sequence links TRBV6-1 to TRBJ1-2, with the D gene too uncertain to name. The CDR3 loop reads CASSVQPNYGYTF. The bases read TGTGCCAGCAGTGTACAGCCTAACTATGGCTACACCTTC.